The rows below give T cell receptor beta chains drawn from one sample of a study of T cell responses to AZD1222 COVID-19 vaccine. Measured with immunoSEQ multiplex PCR; TCRdb has only the in-frame clones, and not every one. The repertoire consists of approximately 120,000 clones, with around 89% occurring once and the leading ten covering roughly 11%. The source material was peripheral blood, sampled on day 0 of MenACWY control vaccination. The receptors shown here come from an adult in good health. The CDR3 runs from the conserved cysteine through the conserved F or W. A D gene is named only where the DNA matches it firmly. The size of a clone is reported for some rows only, either as once, few or many, or as a class for expanded clones.

V gene: TRBV6-5; clone size: NA; J gene: TRBJ1-4; D gene: NA; CDR3 DNA: TGTGCCAGCAGTACAGGGCCATATAATGAAAAACTGTTTTTT; CDR3 protein: CASSTGPYNEKLFF
V gene: TRBV9; clone size: once; J gene: TRBJ2-5; D gene: TRBD1; CDR3 DNA: TGTGCCAGCAGCGCCACAGGGGCAGGGGAGACCCAGTACTTC; CDR3 protein: CASSATGAGETQYF
V gene: TRBV7-9; clone size: NA; J gene: TRBJ2-3; D gene: NA; CDR3 DNA: TGTGCCAGCAGCTACGGGGCAGCCCGCACAGATACGCAGTATTTT; CDR3 protein: CASSYGAARTDTQYF
V gene: TRBV30; clone size: NA; J gene: TRBJ1-1; D gene: NA; CDR3 DNA: TGTGCCTGGAGCGTAATTGAAGCTTTCTTT; CDR3 protein: CAWSVIEAFF
V gene: TRBV9; clone size: NA; J gene: TRBJ1-2; D gene: NA; CDR3 DNA: TGTGCCAGCAGCGTAGATGGCTATGGCTACACCTTC; CDR3 protein: CASSVDGYGYTF
V gene: TRBV3-1/TRBV3-2; clone size: few; J gene: TRBJ1-3; D gene: TRBD1; CDR3 DNA: TGTGCCAGCAGCCAAACAGGGGTTGGAAACACCATATATTTT; CDR3 protein: CASSQTGVGNTIYF
V gene: TRBV5-8; clone size: NA; J gene: TRBJ2-4; D gene: TRBD2; CDR3 DNA: TGTGCCAGCAGCCCTCGGACTAGCGGCAAAAACATTCAGTACTTC; CDR3 protein: CASSPRTSGKNIQYF
V gene: TRBV24-1; clone size: NA; J gene: TRBJ2-3; D gene: TRBD2; CDR3 DNA: TGTGCCACCAGTGATTCTAGGACTAGCGGTCCTTACACAGATACGCAGTATTTT; CDR3 protein: CATSDSRTSGPYTDTQYF
V gene: TRBV29-1; clone size: NA; J gene: TRBJ1-2; D gene: NA; CDR3 DNA: TGCAGCGTGGGCGGGACCGGGGGTGGCTACACCTTC; CDR3 protein: CSVGGTGGGYTF
V gene: TRBV3-1/TRBV3-2; clone size: NA; J gene: TRBJ1-5; D gene: NA; CDR3 DNA: TGTGCCAGCAGCCAAGGGACAGTATCTTGGTCCAATCAGCCCCAGCATTTT; CDR3 protein: CASSQGTVSWSNQPQHF
V gene: TRBV15; clone size: once; J gene: TRBJ2-7; D gene: TRBD2; CDR3 DNA: TGTGCCACCAGCAGAAGCCTAATCGGACTAGCGGGAGAAGTCCCCTACGAGCAGTACTTC; CDR3 protein: CATSRSLIGLAGEVPYEQYF
V gene: TRBV19; clone size: NA; J gene: TRBJ2-3; D gene: TRBD1; CDR3 DNA: TGTGCCAGTAGCCATGACAGGGCTAGCACAGATACGCAGTATTTT; CDR3 protein: CASSHDRASTDTQYF
V gene: TRBV18; clone size: NA; J gene: TRBJ1-6; D gene: NA; CDR3 DNA: TGTGCCAGCTCACCACTCGGGGATGATAATTCACCCCTCCACTTT; CDR3 protein: CASSPLGDDNSPLHF
V gene: TRBV4-1; clone size: NA; J gene: TRBJ2-2; D gene: NA; CDR3 DNA: TGCGCCAGCACTCCGGCAGCGATGGGGGACACCGGGGAGCTGTTTTTT; CDR3 protein: CASTPAAMGDTGELFF
V gene: TRBV9; clone size: NA; J gene: TRBJ2-2; D gene: NA; CDR3 DNA: TGTGCCAGCAGCGTAGGGGATGTCAGGGGTGGCACCGGGGAGCTGTTTTTT; CDR3 protein: CASSVGDVRGGTGELFF
V gene: TRBV19; clone size: few; J gene: TRBJ2-4; D gene: TRBD1; CDR3 DNA: TGTGCCAGTAGCCCGGGACAGGGGGCCAAAAACATTCAGTACTTC; CDR3 protein: CASSPGQGAKNIQYF
V gene: TRBV6-5; clone size: NA; J gene: TRBJ2-5; D gene: NA; CDR3 DNA: TGTGCCAGCAATCTTAGAGTGGGACTGGAGGAGACCCAGTACTTC; CDR3 protein: CASNLRVGLEETQYF
V gene: TRBV6-1; clone size: NA; J gene: TRBJ2-3; D gene: NA; CDR3 DNA: TGTGCCAGCAGTGAACCCTGGACAGATACGCAGTATTTT; CDR3 protein: CASSEPWTDTQYF
V gene: TRBV24-1; clone size: NA; J gene: TRBJ2-1; D gene: TRBD2; CDR3 DNA: TGTGCCACCAGTGACGCTGCAATGAGGACTAGCGGGATGGTTAATGAGCAGTTCTTC; CDR3 protein: CATSDAAMRTSGMVNEQFF
V gene: TRBV11-2; clone size: NA; J gene: TRBJ2-5; D gene: TRBD2; CDR3 DNA: TGTGCCAGCAGCTTTCGCGGGGGGCCCGATAGGGAGACCCAGTACTTC; CDR3 protein: CASSFRGGPDRETQYF
V gene: TRBV5-1; clone size: NA; J gene: TRBJ2-7; D gene: NA; CDR3 DNA: TGCGCCAGCAGCTTCAGGGGCGACGGAACCTACGAGCAGTACTTC; CDR3 protein: CASSFRGDGTYEQYF
V gene: TRBV9; clone size: NA; J gene: TRBJ2-2; D gene: NA; CDR3 DNA: TGTGCCAGCAGCGTAGGAGCTTACGCGAACACCGGGGAGCTGTTTTTT; CDR3 protein: CASSVGAYANTGELFF
V gene: TRBV4-3; clone size: NA; J gene: TRBJ1-2; D gene: NA; CDR3 DNA: TGCGCCAGCAGCCAAGATCAGGGGATCTATGGCTACACCTTC; CDR3 protein: CASSQDQGIYGYTF
V gene: TRBV19; clone size: NA; J gene: TRBJ2-7; D gene: NA; CDR3 DNA: TGTGCCAGTAGTATTGACAGATACTACGAGCAGTACTTC; CDR3 protein: CASSIDRYYEQYF
V gene: TRBV4-1; clone size: NA; J gene: TRBJ2-7; D gene: TRBD1; CDR3 DNA: TGCGCCAGCAGCCAAGAACAGGACAGGGGGTTCTACGAGCAGTACTTC; CDR3 protein: CASSQEQDRGFYEQYF
V gene: TRBV2; clone size: NA; J gene: TRBJ2-3; D gene: TRBD1; CDR3 DNA: TGTGCCTCAAACTTACAGGGGGGTCCCGGTACGCAGTATTTT; CDR3 protein: CASNLQGGPGTQYF
V gene: TRBV5-6; clone size: once; J gene: TRBJ2-2; D gene: NA; CDR3 DNA: TGTGCCAGCAGCCCCGGGCTTACCGGGGAGCTGTTTTTT; CDR3 protein: CASSPGLTGELFF
V gene: TRBV2; clone size: NA; J gene: TRBJ1-1; D gene: TRBD1; CDR3 DNA: TGTGCCAGCAGTGCCGGGAAGCAGGGGGCGGTTGAAGCTTTCTTT; CDR3 protein: CASSAGKQGAVEAFF
V gene: TRBV3-1/TRBV3-2; clone size: few; J gene: TRBJ2-7; D gene: TRBD1; CDR3 DNA: TGTGCCAGCAGCCAAGATCGAGGGGACAGTCGGGAGCAGTACTTC; CDR3 protein: CASSQDRGDSREQYF
V gene: TRBV19; clone size: NA; J gene: TRBJ2-2; D gene: NA; CDR3 DNA: TGTGCCAGTACCCGGAACGGGGAGCTGTTTTTT; CDR3 protein: CASTRNGELFF
V gene: TRBV5-6; clone size: NA; J gene: TRBJ2-7; D gene: TRBD2; CDR3 DNA: TGTGCCAGCAGCCTCGAAGCGGGAGGGTCCTACGAGCAGTACTTC; CDR3 protein: CASSLEAGGSYEQYF
V gene: TRBV20-1; clone size: NA; J gene: TRBJ1-2; D gene: NA; CDR3 DNA: TGCAGTGCCAATCCCGGCGCTGGCTACACCTTC; CDR3 protein: CSANPGAGYTF
V gene: TRBV7-9; clone size: NA; J gene: TRBJ1-1; D gene: TRBD1; CDR3 DNA: TGTGCCAGCAGCTCGGACAGGGAAGCTTTCTTT; CDR3 protein: CASSSDREAFF
V gene: TRBV9; clone size: NA; J gene: TRBJ2-3; D gene: TRBD1; CDR3 DNA: TGTGCCAGCAGCGGAGGGACAGGAACTAGCACAGATACGCAGTATTTT; CDR3 protein: CASSGGTGTSTDTQYF
V gene: TRBV11-2; clone size: NA; J gene: TRBJ1-1; D gene: NA; CDR3 DNA: TGTGCCAGCAGCTTAGGGGGGGGCGTTGGGACTGAAGCTTTCTTT; CDR3 protein: CASSLGGGVGTEAFF
V gene: TRBV7-2; clone size: NA; J gene: TRBJ2-3; D gene: TRBD2; CDR3 DNA: TGTGCCAGCAGCTTAGAGGCTAGCGGGAGCTCTAGCACAGATACGCAGTATTTT; CDR3 protein: CASSLEASGSSSTDTQYF
V gene: TRBV2; clone size: NA; J gene: TRBJ2-4; D gene: NA; CDR3 DNA: TGTGCCAGCAGTGCGAACAGCTTAAACATTCAGTACTTC; CDR3 protein: CASSANSLNIQYF
V gene: TRBV9; clone size: NA; J gene: TRBJ1-5; D gene: NA; CDR3 DNA: TGTGCCAGCAGCCCCCCCCCGACTGGTTATAGCAATCAGCCCCAGCATTTT; CDR3 protein: CASSPPPTGYSNQPQHF
V gene: TRBV5-6; clone size: NA; J gene: TRBJ1-1; D gene: NA; CDR3 DNA: TGTGCCAGCAGCTTGGATAGTAGACAGAACCAAGCTTTCTTT; CDR3 protein: CASSLDSRQNQAFF
V gene: TRBV19; clone size: NA; J gene: TRBJ1-2; D gene: TRBD1; CDR3 DNA: TGTGCCAGTAGTGGCAGGGGGGACTATGGCTACACCTTC; CDR3 protein: CASSGRGDYGYTF
V gene: TRBV5-1; clone size: NA; J gene: TRBJ2-7; D gene: TRBD2; CDR3 DNA: TGCGCCAGCAGCTGGACTAGCGGGAGCTCCTACGAGCAGTACTTC; CDR3 protein: CASSWTSGSSYEQYF
V gene: TRBV25-1; clone size: NA; J gene: TRBJ1-1; D gene: TRBD1; CDR3 DNA: TGTGCCAGCAGTGACCCGGGACAGGGAAACACTGAAGCTTTCTTT; CDR3 protein: CASSDPGQGNTEAFF
V gene: TRBV2; clone size: medium-sized; J gene: TRBJ1-5; D gene: TRBD1; CDR3 DNA: TGTGCCAGCACTCAGGGGGCCAATCAGCCCCAGCATTTT; CDR3 protein: CASTQGANQPQHF
V gene: TRBV19; clone size: NA; J gene: TRBJ2-5; D gene: TRBD1; CDR3 DNA: TGTGCCAGTAGTGGATCCTGGACAGGGGAAGAGACCCAGTACTTC; CDR3 protein: CASSGSWTGEETQYF
V gene: TRBV5-4; clone size: NA; J gene: TRBJ2-1; D gene: TRBD1; CDR3 DNA: TGTGCCAGCAGCCCCACAGGTGGACAGGGCCATGAGCAGTTCTTC; CDR3 protein: CASSPTGGQGHEQFF
V gene: TRBV7-3; clone size: NA; J gene: TRBJ2-3; D gene: NA; CDR3 DNA: TGTGCCAGCAGCTTAAGGCCCGGCGGGTCCACAGATACGCAGTATTTT; CDR3 protein: CASSLRPGGSTDTQYF
V gene: TRBV6-5; clone size: NA; J gene: TRBJ1-4; D gene: NA; CDR3 DNA: TGTGCCAGCTCCGTATCCCACGCTGGTGGTGAAAAACTGTTTTTT; CDR3 protein: CASSVSHAGGEKLFF
V gene: TRBV19; clone size: NA; J gene: TRBJ2-7; D gene: TRBD2; CDR3 DNA: TGTGCCAGTAGTATGTCGGGAGGGCCGGTTGAGCAGTACTTC; CDR3 protein: CASSMSGGPVEQYF
V gene: TRBV27; clone size: NA; J gene: TRBJ2-1; D gene: NA; CDR3 DNA: TGTGCCAGCAGTTTTTTGATTGTGGCAGGGGTTGCCCACAATGAGCAGTTCTTC; CDR3 protein: CASSFLIVAGVAHNEQFF
V gene: TRBV14; clone size: NA; J gene: TRBJ2-7; D gene: NA; CDR3 DNA: TGTGCCAGCAGCCAAGGGGCATGGCAGGGATCCTACGAGCAGTACTTC; CDR3 protein: CASSQGAWQGSYEQYF
V gene: TRBV5-6; clone size: NA; J gene: TRBJ1-2; D gene: TRBD1; CDR3 DNA: TGTGCCAGCAGCATACAGGGGGCTGATGGCTACACCTTC; CDR3 protein: CASSIQGADGYTF
V gene: TRBV7-8; clone size: NA; J gene: TRBJ2-2; D gene: TRBD2; CDR3 DNA: TGTGCCAGCAGCGCAAGGACTAGCGGGAACACCGGGGAGCTGTTTTTT; CDR3 protein: CASSARTSGNTGELFF
V gene: TRBV12-3/TRBV12-4; clone size: NA; J gene: TRBJ1-2; D gene: NA; CDR3 DNA: TGTGCCAGCAGTTTGGGGGTTAACTATGGCTACACCTTC; CDR3 protein: CASSLGVNYGYTF
V gene: TRBV12-3/TRBV12-4; clone size: once; J gene: TRBJ2-5; D gene: NA; CDR3 DNA: TGTGCCAGCGCTCGTGGAGAGACCCAGTACTTC; CDR3 protein: CASARGETQYF
V gene: TRBV5-1; clone size: NA; J gene: TRBJ2-2; D gene: TRBD2; CDR3 DNA: TGCGCCAGCAGCTCTGGACTAGCGGGGGCGACCGGGGAGCTGTTTTTT; CDR3 protein: CASSSGLAGATGELFF
V gene: TRBV20-1; clone size: NA; J gene: TRBJ1-1; D gene: TRBD1; CDR3 DNA: TGCAGTTCGGGACAGGGAGAAGCTTTCTTT; CDR3 protein: CSSGQGEAFF
V gene: TRBV6-5; clone size: NA; J gene: TRBJ2-2; D gene: TRBD2; CDR3 DNA: TGTGCCAGCATTCCGGGGGGGTGGGAGCTGTTTTTT; CDR3 protein: CASIPGGWELFF
V gene: TRBV7-2; clone size: NA; J gene: TRBJ2-7; D gene: TRBD2; CDR3 DNA: TGTGCCAGCAGCTTAGAGACTAGCGGGAGGTACGAGCAGTACTTC; CDR3 protein: CASSLETSGRYEQYF
V gene: TRBV11-3; clone size: NA; J gene: TRBJ2-3; D gene: TRBD2; CDR3 DNA: TGTGCCAGCAGCTTAAGTACCGCTAGCGGGAGCGAGACGCAGTATTTT; CDR3 protein: CASSLSTASGSETQYF